The present TCR beta chain was sequenced within a study of blood T cell repertoires in COVID-19. Across the study: Some COVID-19 samples were acute and others convalescent; all came from the United States, Italy and Spain. PBMCs, B-cell-depleted T cells, or T cells were the source of the cDNA or gDNA that made up the material.

The V gene's germline CDR1 is MNHEY and CDR2 SMNVEV (reference sequence). Trimming cost V 5 bases and J 2 bases; bases outside gene matches: 23. There are 20 residues in the CDR3. Authors' processing steps: Reference gene primers were amplified, and this amplification served to estimate nucleated cell counts. Profiled with immunoSEQ multiplex PCR; TCRdb holds only in-frame clones, not every one. V, J and clone size are taken as reported in that table, and D and trimming were inferred from the DNA itself. Of about 190,000 clones in the sample, 84% are singletons; the top ten hold around 21%. The sequence was collected from a human donor in a cohort sampled during active COVID-19. The chain uses TRBV27 and TRBJ2-7, with 8 nucleotides matching TRBD2. Sequencing used peripheral blood. The CDR3 nucleotides read TGTGCCAGCAGTCAAAAAGGGGGTTGGCTAGCGGGTCCCCTGGCCTACGAGCAGTACTTC. Its translation: CASSQKGGWLAGPLAYEQYF.